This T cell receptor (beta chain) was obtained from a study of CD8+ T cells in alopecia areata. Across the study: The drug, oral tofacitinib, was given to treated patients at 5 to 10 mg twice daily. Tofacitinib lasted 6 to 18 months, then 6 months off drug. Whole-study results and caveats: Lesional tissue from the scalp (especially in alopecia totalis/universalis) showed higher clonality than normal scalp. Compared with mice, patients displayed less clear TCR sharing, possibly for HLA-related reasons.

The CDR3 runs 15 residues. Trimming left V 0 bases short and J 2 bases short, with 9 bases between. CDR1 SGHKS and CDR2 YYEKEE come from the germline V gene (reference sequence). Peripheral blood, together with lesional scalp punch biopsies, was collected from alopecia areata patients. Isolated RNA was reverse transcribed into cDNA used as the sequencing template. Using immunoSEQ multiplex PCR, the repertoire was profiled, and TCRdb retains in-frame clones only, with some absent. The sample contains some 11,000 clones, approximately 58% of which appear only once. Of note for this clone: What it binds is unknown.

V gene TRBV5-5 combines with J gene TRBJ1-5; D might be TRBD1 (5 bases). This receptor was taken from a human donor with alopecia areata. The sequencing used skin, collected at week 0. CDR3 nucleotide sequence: TGTGCCAGCAGCTTGGAGGGACTTCGCAATCAGCCCCAGCATTTT. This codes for CASSLEGLRNQPQHF.